Listed here are 21 T cell receptor beta chains from one sample, sequenced in a study of blood T cell repertoires in COVID-19. Produced via immunoSEQ multiplex PCR; TCRdb's table is partial and in-frame only. The sample has about 200,000 clones, 80% seen once. The sequencing sample was made of peripheral blood. These receptors originate from a woman in her 70s with acute or convalescent COVID-19.

The gene calls are TRBV11-2 and TRBJ1-4; 7 nucleotides agree with TRBD1. The V and J ends lost 4 bases and 3 bases, in that order; junction bases with no gene match: 5. There are 15 residues in the CDR3. The germline CDR1 and CDR2 sequences are SGHAT and FQNNGV. The DNA for the CDR3 is TGTGCCAGCAGCTGGGACAGCTACCCTAATGAAAAACTGTTTTTT. This sequence encodes CASSWDSYPNEKLFF.

The chain links TRBV12-2 to TRBJ2-1; TRBD2, the table's D call, lacks a check against the DNA. TRBV12-2 is reported as a pseudogene. CDR3 length equals 13 residues. This chain's CDR3 is CASRLGTSSEQFF. The CDR3 DNA is TGTGCAAGTCGCTTAGGAACTTCGTCGGAGCAGTTCTTC.

As to this clone: One junction end does not reproduce the germline sequence, and a read error may be involved. The chain joins TRBV5-1 to TRBJ2-6, with 8 nucleotides matching TRBD1. From germline, CDR1 is SGHRS and CDR2 YFSETQ. This CDR3 spans 18 amino acids. CDR3 loop: CASRLGQVYSSGANVLTF. CDR3 sequence (DNA): TGCGCCAGCAGATTGGGACAGGTTTATAGCTCTGGGGCCAACGTCCTGACTTTC.

V usage is TRBV2 and J usage is TRBJ1-2; 7 bases match TRBD1. Germline V gives CDR1 SNHLY, CDR2 FYNNEI. The CDR3 extends over 13 amino acids. The J segment lost 8 bases and the V segment lost 6 bases, leaving 9 bases of the junction unmatched. CDR3 protein: CASRPTGANGYTF. In DNA form, the CDR3 reads TGTGCCAGCAGACCTACAGGGGCCAACGGCTACACCTTC.

This chain links TRBV5-1 with TRBJ2-1, with 7 positions matching TRBD2. Losses at the gene ends were 0 bases for V and 7 bases for J; bases not matched to a gene: 7. The CDR3 spans 15 residues. Germline CDR1 SGHRS, CDR2 YFSETQ. CDR3 sequence reads: CASSLASGIVNEQFF. The CDR3, as DNA: TGCGCCAGCAGCTTGGCGAGCGGGATTGTGAATGAGCAGTTCTTC.

The chain is built from TRBV6-1 and TRBJ2-3; no clear D. Looked up from germline, CDR1 is MNHNS and CDR2 is SASEGT. The ends were cut back, 0 bases at V and 1 base at J, with 8 bases in the middle. The CDR3 covers 15 residues. The CDR3 spells CASSEAVLGTDTQYF. The CDR3 DNA reads TGTGCCAGCAGTGAAGCGGTACTCGGCACAGATACGCAGTATTTT.

A word on this clone: A clone one base away is much larger, so this may be a read error. The same CDR3 arises from other DNA sequences in this sample as well. The chain couples TRBV5-1 to TRBJ2-5; 8 nucleotides line up with TRBD2. This CDR3 contains 14 residues. Germline V CDR1 and CDR2: SGHRS, YFSETQ. The V gene end was trimmed by 2 bases and the J gene end by 5 bases; junction bases not matched to a gene: 5. The CDR3 DNA sequence: TGCGCCAGCAGCTTCGGGGGGGGAGGGGAGACCCAGTACTTC. Translation gives CASSFGGGGETQYF.

The rearrangement joins TRBV2 to TRBJ1-4; D not resolved. V was pared by 10 bases and J by 6 bases, with 9 bases between. The CDR3 sequence is 11 residues long. Looked up from germline, CDR1 is SNHLY and CDR2 is FYNNEI. In nucleotides, the CDR3 is TGTGCCACCTCGGGGTATGAAAAACTGTTTTTT. Its translation: CATSGYEKLFF.

The gene calls are TRBV2 and TRBJ2-7; weak D call: TRBD2 (6 bases). V was shortened by 7 bases and J by 6 bases, with 16 bases between the two germline ends. Germline V CDR1 and CDR2: SNHLY, FYNNEI. CDR3 length equals 13 residues. The CDR3 spells CASIPEGRGEQYF. DNA of the CDR3: TGTGCCAGCATTCCGGAGGGCCGAGGCGAGCAGTACTTC.

J is TRBJ2-3 and V is TRBV9, with TRBD2 identical over 8 bases. CDR3 size: 15 residues. The V segment lost 0 bases and the J segment 4 bases; nucleotides outside the gene matches: 4. CDR1 is SGDLS and CDR2 is YYNGEE in the germline V gene. CDR3 coding DNA: TGTGCCAGCAGCGTAGCTCCGGGGGGGCCAGATACGCAGTATTTT. It codes for CASSVAPGGPDTQYF.

This chain joins TRBV10-3 and TRBJ2-1; 14 bases are a match to TRBD2. The CDR3 is made up of 13 amino acids. Trimming took 10 bases from V and 8 from J; bases not matched to a gene: 4. Germline lookup yields CDR1 ENHRY and CDR2 SYGVKD. This CDR3 reads CATTSGRADEQFF. The CDR3 bases are TGTGCCACGACTAGCGGGAGGGCAGATGAGCAGTTCTTC.

V is TRBV5-1 and J is TRBJ1-2; 7 positions match TRBD1. The germline V gene has CDR1 SGHRS and CDR2 YFSETQ. This CDR3 comprises 12 residues. J gave up 10 bases and V 4 bases, and 7 bases lay outside the gene matches. The CDR3 DNA follows: TGCGCCAGCAGCCTAGGACAGGACGTCTACACCTTC. This translates into CASSLGQDVYTF. Filled out from reference TRBV5-1 and TRBJ1-2, the complete variable domain reads KAGVTQTPRYLIKTRGQQVTLSCSPISGHRSVSWYQQTPGQGLQFLFEYFSETQRNKGNFPGRFSGRQFSNSRSEMNVSTLELGDSALYLCASSLGQDVYTFGSGTRLTVV.

This chain joins TRBV4-2 and TRBJ2-1; 10 nucleotides align to TRBD2. The junction had 1 base not matched to a gene; V was cut back by 0 bases and J by 2 bases. Germline V CDR1 and CDR2: LGHNA, YNFKEQ. The CDR3 consists of 16 residues. CDR3 in amino acids: CASSQDTSGTYNEQFF. The CDR3 DNA sequence: TGTGCCAGCAGCCAAGATACTAGCGGGACCTACAATGAGCAGTTCTTC.

V usage is TRBV30 and J usage is TRBJ2-5; 7 nucleotides line up with TRBD2. Losses at the gene ends were 0 bases for V and 2 bases for J; bases not matched to a gene: 12. Germline V gene data show CDR1 as GTSNPN and CDR2 as SVGIG (reference sequence). CDR3 size: 17 residues. Written as DNA, the CDR3 is TGTGCCTGGAGTGTCTCTGCGGGAGATCTGGGTCAAGAGACCCAGTACTTC. Its protein is CAWSVSAGDLGQETQYF.

The V call is TRBV18, the J call TRBJ2-3, with 9 bases that match TRBD1. V lost 5 bases and J lost 3; bases outside the gene matches: 15. The CDR3 totals 18 residues. CDR1 and CDR2 from the germline V gene are KGHSH and LQKENI. CDR3 nucleotide sequence: TGTGCCAGCTCATCGGAGCCGGGACAGGGAGTTTTGACAGATACGCAGTATTTT. Translated, it gives CASSSEPGQGVLTDTQYF.

The rearrangement joins TRBV19 to TRBJ1-4; no firm D call. The germline V gene encodes CDR1 LNHDA and CDR2 SQIVND (reference sequence). The CDR3 sequence is 16 residues long. V was trimmed by 3 bases and J by 1 base, leaving 12 bases between them. The DNA of the CDR3 is TGTGCCAGTAGTATTGCCACGGGAGGAACTAATGAAAAACTGTTTTTT. Its protein product is CASSIATGGTNEKLFF.

The chain employs TRBV10-3 and TRBJ1-6; 10 bases align to TRBD1. Looked up from germline, CDR1 is ENHRY and CDR2 is SYGVKD. J lost 10 bases, V lost 9 bases, and 9 bases had no gene match. The CDR3 loop spans 14 amino acids. CDR3 nucleotide sequence: TGTGCCATAGGGACAGGGGACAAGGGGTCACCCCTCCACTTT. Translating it yields CAIGTGDKGSPLHF.

This clone was observed a single time. The chain links TRBV5-1 to TRBJ2-5; TRBD2 matches 7 bases. Germline CDR1 is SGHRS and CDR2 is YFSETQ. CDR3 length: 18 residues. The junction had 13 bases not matched to a gene; V was cut back by 0 bases and J by 2 bases. The chain's CDR3 is CASSLAWLAEYGQETQYF. In DNA, the CDR3 is TGCGCCAGCAGCTTGGCTTGGCTAGCGGAGTACGGGCAAGAGACCCAGTACTTC. Filled out from reference TRBV5-1 and TRBJ2-5, the complete variable domain reads KAGVTQTPRYLIKTRGQQVTLSCSPISGHRSVSWYQQTPGQGLQFLFEYFSETQRNKGNFPGRFSGRQFSNSRSEMNVSTLELGDSALYLCASSLAWLAEYGQETQYFGPGTRLLVL.

The chain recombines TRBV30 with TRBJ2-1; 7 nucleotides agree with TRBD2. The CDR3 has 13 amino acids. Germline assignment: CDR1 GTSNPN and CDR2 SVGIG (reference sequence). V shed 1 base and J 8 bases; nucleotides not matched to a gene: 5. The CDR3 loop reads CAWSGGSRDEQFF. The DNA for the CDR3 is TGTGCCTGGAGTGGCGGGAGTAGGGATGAGCAGTTCTTC.

The chain has TRBV19 and TRBJ2-4; a possible D gene is TRBD1 (6 bases). The CDR3 runs to 13 residues. Trimming removed 7 bases from V and 6 bases from J, with 13 bases in between. Germline assignment: CDR1 LNHDA and CDR2 SQIVND (reference sequence). The CDR3 sequence: CASNRIGGNIQYF. As DNA, the CDR3 is TGTGCCAGTAATAGGATAGGGGGAAACATTCAGTACTTC.

This chain joins TRBV7-2 and TRBJ1-3; 8 bases are a match to TRBD1. Germline values: CDR1 SGHTA, CDR2 FQGNSA. There are 15 residues in the CDR3. The junction had 7 bases not matched to a gene; V was cut back by 4 bases and J by 5 bases. CDR3 amino acids: CASSYYGTGRNTIYF. CDR3 sequence (DNA): TGTGCCAGCAGCTACTACGGGACAGGCAGAAACACCATATATTTT.